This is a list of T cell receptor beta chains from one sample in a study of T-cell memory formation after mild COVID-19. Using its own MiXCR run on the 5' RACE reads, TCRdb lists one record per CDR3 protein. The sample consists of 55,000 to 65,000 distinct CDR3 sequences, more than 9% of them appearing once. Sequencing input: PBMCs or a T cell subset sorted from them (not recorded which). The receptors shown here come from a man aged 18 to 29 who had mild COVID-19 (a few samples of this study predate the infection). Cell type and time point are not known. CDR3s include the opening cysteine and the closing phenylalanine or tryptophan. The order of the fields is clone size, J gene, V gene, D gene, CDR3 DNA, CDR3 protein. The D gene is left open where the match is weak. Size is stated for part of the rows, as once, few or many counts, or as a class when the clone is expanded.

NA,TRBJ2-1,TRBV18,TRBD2,TGTGCCAGCTCACCACAAGGGGTCGGCGGGGGGGCAGTTGAGCAGTTCTTC,CASSPQGVGGGAVEQFF
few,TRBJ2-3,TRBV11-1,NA,TGTGCCAGCAGCTCCGAACGGGGATCGGGCGATACGCAGTATTTT,CASSSERGSGDTQYF
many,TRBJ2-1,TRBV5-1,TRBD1,TGCGCCAGCAGCTTGGCCGGTACAGGGGGACCCTCCTACAATGAGCAGTTCTTC,CASSLAGTGGPSYNEQFF
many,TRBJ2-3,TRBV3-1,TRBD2,TGTGCCAGCAGCCACGCGCGGGGGGGCACAGATACGCAGTATTTT,CASSHARGGTDTQYF
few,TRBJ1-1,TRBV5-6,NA,TGTGCCAGCAGCTTGGTTGGACAGCCCCGAAGGGCTGAAGCTTTCTTT,CASSLVGQPRRAEAFF
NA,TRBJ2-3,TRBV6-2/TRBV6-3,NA,TGTGCCAGCAGTATCCCCGGGACTAGCACAGATACGCAGTATTTT,CASSIPGTSTDTQYF
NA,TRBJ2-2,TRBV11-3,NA,TGTGCCAGCAGCTTGAATGCCGGGGAGCTGTTTTTT,CASSLNAGELFF
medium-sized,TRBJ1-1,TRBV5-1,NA,TGCGCCAGCAGCTTCGACAGTAACACTGAAGCTTTCTTT,CASSFDSNTEAFF
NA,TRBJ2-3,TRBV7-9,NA,TGTGCCAGCAGCTCGCGAGCCACTCTCCTCACAGATACGCAGTATTTT,CASSSRATLLTDTQYF
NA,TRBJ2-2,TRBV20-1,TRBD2,TGCAGTGCCCTCGGGGGGGGCTACGACACCGGGGAGCTGTTTTTT,CSALGGGYDTGELFF
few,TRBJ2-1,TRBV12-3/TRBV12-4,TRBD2,TGTGCCAGCAGCCCTAGCGGGGGGGTAAACAATGAGCAGTTCTTC,CASSPSGGVNNEQFF
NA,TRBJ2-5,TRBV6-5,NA,TGTGCCAGCAGTTACTCGACGGTTCGGGGGACCCAGTACTTC,CASSYSTVRGTQYF
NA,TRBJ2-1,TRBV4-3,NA,TGCGCCAGCAGCCAAGATCGGAGCAGGAATGAGCAGTTCTTC,CASSQDRSRNEQFF
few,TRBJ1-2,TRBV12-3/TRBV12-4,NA,TGTGCCAGCAGGGTCGACACCAACTATGGCTACACCTTC,CASRVDTNYGYTF
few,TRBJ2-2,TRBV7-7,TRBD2,TGTGCTAGCAGTTCCCGTAGCGGGGGACTGAACACCGGGGAGCTGTTTTTT,CASSSRSGGLNTGELFF
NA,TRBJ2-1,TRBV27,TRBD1,TGTGCCAGCAGTAAACAGGGGGCCTATGAGCAGTTCTTC,CASSKQGAYEQFF
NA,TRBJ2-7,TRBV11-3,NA,TGTGCCAGCACCCACTACGAGCAGTACTTC,CASTHYEQYF
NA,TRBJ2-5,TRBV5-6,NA,TGTGCCAGCAGCTTGGCCCCGTACCAAGAGACCCAGTACTTC,CASSLAPYQETQYF
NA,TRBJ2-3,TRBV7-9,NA,TGTGCCAGCAGCTCCACGACCGGCGCAGATACGCAGTATTTT,CASSSTTGADTQYF
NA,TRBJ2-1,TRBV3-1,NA,TGTGCCAGCAGCCAAGATTTGGGGGTCCCTTTCAATGAGCAGTTCTTC,CASSQDLGVPFNEQFF
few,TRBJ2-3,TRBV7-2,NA,TGTGCCAGCAGCTCCCTGACAGGAGTTTATACGCAGTATTTT,CASSSLTGVYTQYF
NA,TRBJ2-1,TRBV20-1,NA,TGCAGTGCTAGAGGATTGCGGGCTAACAATGAGCAGTTCTTC,CSARGLRANNEQFF
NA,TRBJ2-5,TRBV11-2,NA,TGTGCCAGCAGCTGGGGACCGACCTTCAAAGAGACCCAGTACTTC,CASSWGPTFKETQYF
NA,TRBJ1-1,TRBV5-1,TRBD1,TGCGCCAGCAGCTTGGGACAGGGAATGAACACTGAAGCTTTCTTT,CASSLGQGMNTEAFF
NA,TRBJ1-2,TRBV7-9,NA,TGTGCCAGCACCCCCGAGGTGGGGGGAAACTATGGCTACACCTTC,CASTPEVGGNYGYTF
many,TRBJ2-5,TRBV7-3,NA,TGTGCCAGCAGCCCGACCGACCAAGAGACCCAGTACTTC,CASSPTDQETQYF
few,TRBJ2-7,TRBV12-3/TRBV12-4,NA,TGTGCCAGCAGTTTTCTCTGGGCGTCCGAGCAGTACTTC,CASSFLWASEQYF
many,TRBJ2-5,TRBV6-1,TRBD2,TGTGCCAGCAGGGTTCAACTAGCGTTATTAGAGACCCAGTACTTC,CASRVQLALLETQYF
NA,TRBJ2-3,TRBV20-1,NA,TGCAGTGCTAGACAGGGCATCGTCACAGATACGCAGTATTTT,CSARQGIVTDTQYF
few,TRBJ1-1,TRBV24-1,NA,TGTGCCACCAGTGAAGGGGCTGAAGCTTTCTTT,CATSEGAEAFF
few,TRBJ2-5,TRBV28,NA,TGTGCCAGCAGTTCCCCCGGGACAACACAAGAGACCCAGTACTTC,CASSSPGTTQETQYF
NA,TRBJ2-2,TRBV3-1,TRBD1,TGTGCCAGCAGCCGGGGACAGCTGAACACCGGGGAGCTGTTTTTT,CASSRGQLNTGELFF
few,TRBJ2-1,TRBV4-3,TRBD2,TGCGCCAGCAGCCAAGAAGGGCGGGGGGGCGTCCATGAGCAGTTCTTC,CASSQEGRGGVHEQFF
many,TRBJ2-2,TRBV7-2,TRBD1,TGTGCCAGCAGCTCCCGACAGGGGTCCACCGGGGAGCTGTTTTTT,CASSSRQGSTGELFF
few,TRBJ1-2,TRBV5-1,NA,TGCGCCAGCAGCTTGGGCCCGGATAACTATGGCTACACCTTC,CASSLGPDNYGYTF
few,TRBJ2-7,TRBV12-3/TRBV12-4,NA,TGTGCCAGCAACATTCGGGCAGACCCCTACGAGCAGTACTTC,CASNIRADPYEQYF
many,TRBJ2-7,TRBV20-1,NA,TGCAGTGCTAGTCGAGTTCCGGCCGAGCAGTACTTC,CSASRVPAEQYF
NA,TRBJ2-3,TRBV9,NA,TGTGCCAGCAGCGGCGTCCCGGGAAGTCTCAGAGATACGCAGTATTTT,CASSGVPGSLRDTQYF
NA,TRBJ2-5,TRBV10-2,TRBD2,TGCGCCAGCTCTGGACTAGCCGAAGAGACCCAGTACTTC,CASSGLAEETQYF
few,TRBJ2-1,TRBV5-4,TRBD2,TGTGCCAGCAGGGTGGCTAGCGGGGGTTACAATGAGCAGTTCTTC,CASRVASGGYNEQFF
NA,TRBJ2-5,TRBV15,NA,TGTGCCACCAGCAGAGATGTAGACTCGTACCAAGAGACCCAGTACTTC,CATSRDVDSYQETQYF
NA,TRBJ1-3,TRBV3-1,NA,TGTGCCAGCAGCCAGGACGAAAACAGGGGAAACACCATATATTTT,CASSQDENRGNTIYF
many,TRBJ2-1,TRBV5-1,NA,TGCGCCAGCAGCCCGGTGACAGGCAATGAGCAGTTCTTC,CASSPVTGNEQFF
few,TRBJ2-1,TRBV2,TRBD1,TGTGCCAGCAGACAGGGGGGAGAGCAGTTCTTC,CASRQGGEQFF
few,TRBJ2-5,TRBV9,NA,TGTGCCAGCAGCGCCCTATCTCTTCGGGGCCAAGAGACCCAGTACTTC,CASSALSLRGQETQYF
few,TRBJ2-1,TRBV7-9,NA,TGTGCCAGCAGTTACGGGGCCTACAATGAGCAGTTCTTC,CASSYGAYNEQFF
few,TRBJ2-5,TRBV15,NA,TGTGCCACCAGCAGAGTACCCCAAGGACGGGAGACCCAGTACTTC,CATSRVPQGRETQYF
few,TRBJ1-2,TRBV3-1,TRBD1,TGTGCCAGCAGCCGAACGACAGGGGAAGGGTATGGCTACACCTTC,CASSRTTGEGYGYTF
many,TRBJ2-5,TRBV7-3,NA,TGTGCCAGCAGCTTAAATCAGGGGAGGGAGGAGACCCAGTACTTC,CASSLNQGREETQYF
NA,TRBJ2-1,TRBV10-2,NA,TGCGCCACCGGGCCCACGGGTGGTGAGCAGTTCTTC,CATGPTGGEQFF
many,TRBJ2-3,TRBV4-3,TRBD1,TGCGCCAGCAGCCAAGAAGGGACAGGGATCACAGATACGCAGTATTTT,CASSQEGTGITDTQYF
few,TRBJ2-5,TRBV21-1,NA,TGTGCCAGCAGCAAAGGAGTTAGCGGGGGGCCTCCCGAGACCCAGTACTTC,CASSKGVSGGPPETQYF
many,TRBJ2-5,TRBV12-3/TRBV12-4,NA,TGTGCCAGCAGTTTCGCCTCGGGGGGCGGGGAGACCCAGTACTTC,CASSFASGGGETQYF
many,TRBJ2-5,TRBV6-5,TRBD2,TGTGCCAGCAGTCCTGCGGGGGGCAAAGAGACCCAGTACTTC,CASSPAGGKETQYF
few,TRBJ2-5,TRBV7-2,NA,TGTGCCAGCAGGGCCGCGGAGGGGCGAGAGACCCAGTACTTC,CASRAAEGRETQYF
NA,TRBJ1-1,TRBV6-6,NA,TGTGCCAGCAGCAGTGAGGGGGTGGGGAGAGAAGCTTTCTTT,CASSSEGVGREAFF
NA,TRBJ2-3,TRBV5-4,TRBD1,TGTGCCAGCAGCTCCTGGGGACAGGGCACAGATACGCAGTATTTT,CASSSWGQGTDTQYF
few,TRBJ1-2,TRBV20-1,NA,TGCAGTGCTAGGGACCAGGGAGGGGGAGGCTACACCTTC,CSARDQGGGGYTF
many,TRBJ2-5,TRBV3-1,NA,TGTGCCAGCAGCCAAGAGGTCGGTGAGACCCAGTACTTC,CASSQEVGETQYF
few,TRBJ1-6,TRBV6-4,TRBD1,TGTGCCAGCAGGAGGGACAGGGGAAATTCACCCCTCCACTTT,CASRRDRGNSPLHF